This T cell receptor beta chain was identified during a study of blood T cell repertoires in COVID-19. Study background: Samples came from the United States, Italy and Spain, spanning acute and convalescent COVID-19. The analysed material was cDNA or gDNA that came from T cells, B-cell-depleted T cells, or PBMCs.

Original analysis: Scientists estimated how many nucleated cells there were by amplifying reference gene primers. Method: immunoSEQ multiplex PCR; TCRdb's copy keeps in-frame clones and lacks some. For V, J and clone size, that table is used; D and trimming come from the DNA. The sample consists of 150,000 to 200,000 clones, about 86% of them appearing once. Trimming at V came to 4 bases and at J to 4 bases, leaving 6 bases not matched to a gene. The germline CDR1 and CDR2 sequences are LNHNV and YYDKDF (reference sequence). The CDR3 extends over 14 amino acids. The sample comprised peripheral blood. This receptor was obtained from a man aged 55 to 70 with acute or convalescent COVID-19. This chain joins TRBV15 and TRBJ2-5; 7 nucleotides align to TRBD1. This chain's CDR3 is CATSIVQGLETQYF. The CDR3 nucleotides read TGTGCCACCAGCATAGTACAGGGGTTAGAGACCCAGTACTTC.